This passage covers 5 T cell receptor beta chains from one sample sequenced in a study of shared clonotypes between healthy human individuals. The protocol was immunoSEQ multiplex PCR, while the TCRdb copy is restricted to in-frame clones and leaves out a portion. Here the sample spans a few million clones, over 85% being singletons. Sequenced input: naive CD4+ T cells sorted from blood. Subset here: CD45RA+ positively selected. The receptors derive from a man between 18 and 29 years old in good health.

The CDR3 is CASSHLGGELFF. The CDR3, as DNA: TGTGCCAGCAGCCACCTCGGGGGGGAGCTGTTTTTT. This chain uses TRBV7-3 with TRBJ2-2; D ambiguous. Germline V gene data show CDR1 as SGHTA and CDR2 as FQGTGA. The CDR3 spans 12 residues. Trimming cost V 5 bases and J 8 bases, with 9 bases left between them.

In DNA, the CDR3 is TGTGCCAGTAGTACCTTCATTGGGTCATCTCGCTATGGCTACACCTTC. Encoded protein: CASSTFIGSSRYGYTF. The chain is built from TRBV19 and TRBJ1-2; D not certain. Trimming left V 4 bases short and J 4 bases short, with 19 bases between. Per the germline V gene, CDR1 is LNHDA and CDR2 is SQIVND (reference sequence). This CDR3 has 16 residues.

Remarks on this clone: The sample holds other DNA sequences that translate to the same CDR3. V gene TRBV6-5 combines with J gene TRBJ2-2; TRBD2 might be the D (5 bases). This CDR3 contains 13 residues. Trimming took 7 bases from V and 5 from J, leaving 11 bases between them. Germline V gene sequence: CDR1 MNHEY, CDR2 SVGAGI. This CDR3 is CASTRGLTGELFF. In DNA form, the CDR3 reads TGTGCCAGCACCCGAGGGTTGACCGGGGAGCTGTTTTTT.

CDR3: CAISRGAPAMGEQFF. As DNA, the CDR3 is TGTGCCATCAGTCGGGGGGCCCCGGCGATGGGTGAGCAGTTCTTC. V and J are TRBV10-3 and TRBJ2-1, with D perhaps TRBD2 (7 bases). The CDR3 contains 15 residues. The germline V gene encodes CDR1 ENHRY and CDR2 SYGVKD. With 5 bases removed from V and 9 bases from J, the gap between germline ends came to 20 bases.

The DNA of the CDR3 is TGTGCCAGCTCGGACAGGGCGGTATCTAACTATGGCTACACCTTC. Its protein product is CASSDRAVSNYGYTF. V gene TRBV2 combines with J gene TRBJ1-2; 8 bases fit TRBD1. CDR1 is SNHLY, CDR2 FYNNEI, per germline. The CDR3 totals 15 residues. Trimming took 8 bases from V and 0 from J; bases not matched to a gene: 8.